This entry features one T cell receptor beta chain sequence. This CDR3 is 15 amino acids long. The germline CDR1 and CDR2 sequences are SGHRS and YFSETQ. V was clipped by 5 bases and J by 0 bases, with 12 bases between them. The entry originates in a study of blood T cell repertoires in COVID-19. Turning to the study itself: Italy, Spain and the United States were the sources of the convalescent and acute COVID-19 samples. PBMCs, B-cell-depleted T cells, or T cells were the source of the cDNA or gDNA that made up the material.

In the original processing: Reference gene primer amplification gave nucleated cell count estimates. Measured with immunoSEQ multiplex PCR; TCRdb has only the in-frame clones, and not every one. The DNA was the basis for D and trimming; V, J and clone size are from that table. Of a few hundred thousand clones in the sample, more than 90% were seen once. The J gene is TRBJ1-3, the V gene TRBV5-1; possibly TRBD1 for D (6 bases). Input material: peripheral blood. The TCR was taken from a person under 30 with COVID-19, enrolled during active disease. The CDR3 reads CASRPGTTSGNTIYF. Here the CDR3 DNA reads TGCGCCAGCAGGCCCGGGACAACCTCTGGAAACACCATATATTTT.